This TCR beta chain is drawn from a study of T cells in Graves' hyperthyroidism and ophthalmopathy. Overall study results and limits: The model forecast ophthalmopathy, anticipating it by a median about 7 months before onset.

Uncontrolled infection, other autoimmune disease, pregnancy or lactation led to exclusion. Deletions cut 6 bases from V and 0 bases from J, with 8 bases between. Germline CDR1 is MNHNS and CDR2 is SASEGT. This CDR3 has 13 residues. RNA transcripts served as the template for amplifying TCR beta CDR3 regions. The study used the HTBI primer set for a first-round RT-PCR of the TCR CDR3. TCRdb reprocessed the multiplex PCR reads with MiXCR, giving one entry per CDR3 protein. The repertoire holds 300,000 to 400,000 distinct CDR3 sequences, with more than 14% as singletons. This clonotype has just a few counts. Its target is unknown.

This sequence joins TRBV6-1 and TRBJ2-5; D is perhaps TRBD1 (6 bases). The sequence came from a woman aged 25 to 39 with Graves' ophthalmopathy. Sequenced: blood. The CDR3 here is CASRGDNQETQYF. In DNA form, the CDR3 reads TGTGCCAGCAGGGGGGACAACCAAGAGACCCAGTACTTC.